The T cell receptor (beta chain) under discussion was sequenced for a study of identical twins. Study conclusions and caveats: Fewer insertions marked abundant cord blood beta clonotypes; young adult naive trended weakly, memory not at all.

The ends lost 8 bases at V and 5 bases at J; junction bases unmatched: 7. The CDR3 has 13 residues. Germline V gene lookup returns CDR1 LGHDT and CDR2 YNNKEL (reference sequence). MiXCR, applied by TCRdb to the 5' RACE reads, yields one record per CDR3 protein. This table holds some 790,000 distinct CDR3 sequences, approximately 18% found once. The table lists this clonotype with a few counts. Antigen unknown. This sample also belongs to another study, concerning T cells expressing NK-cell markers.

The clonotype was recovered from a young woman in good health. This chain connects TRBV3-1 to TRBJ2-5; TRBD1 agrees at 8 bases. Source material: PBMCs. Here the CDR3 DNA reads TGTGCCAGCCCACTTCGGGACAGGGAGACCCAGTACTTC. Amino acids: CASPLRDRETQYF.